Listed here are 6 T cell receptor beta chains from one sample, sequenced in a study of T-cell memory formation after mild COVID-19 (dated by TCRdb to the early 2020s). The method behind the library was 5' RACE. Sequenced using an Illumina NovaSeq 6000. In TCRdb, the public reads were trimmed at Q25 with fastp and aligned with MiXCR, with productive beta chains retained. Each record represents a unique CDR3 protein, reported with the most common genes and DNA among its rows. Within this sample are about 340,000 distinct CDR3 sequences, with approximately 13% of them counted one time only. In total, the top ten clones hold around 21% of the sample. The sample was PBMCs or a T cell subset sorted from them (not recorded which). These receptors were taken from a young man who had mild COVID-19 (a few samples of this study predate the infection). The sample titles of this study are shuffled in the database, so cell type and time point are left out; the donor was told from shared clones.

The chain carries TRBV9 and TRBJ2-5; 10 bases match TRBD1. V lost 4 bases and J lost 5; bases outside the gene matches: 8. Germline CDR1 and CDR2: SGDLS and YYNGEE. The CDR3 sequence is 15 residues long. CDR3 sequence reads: CASSSGQGMRETQYF. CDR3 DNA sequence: TGTGCCAGCAGCTCGGGACAGGGGATGAGGGAGACCCAGTACTTC.

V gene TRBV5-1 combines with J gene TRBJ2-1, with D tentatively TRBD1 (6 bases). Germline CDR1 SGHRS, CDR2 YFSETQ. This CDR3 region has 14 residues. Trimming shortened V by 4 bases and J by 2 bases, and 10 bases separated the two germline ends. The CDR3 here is CASSQGTTYNEQFF. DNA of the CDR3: TGCGCCAGCAGCCAAGGGACAACCTACAATGAGCAGTTCTTC. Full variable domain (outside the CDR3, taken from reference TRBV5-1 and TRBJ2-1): KAGVTQTPRYLIKTRGQQVTLSCSPISGHRSVSWYQQTPGQGLQFLFEYFSETQRNKGNFPGRFSGRQFSNSRSEMNVSTLELGDSALYLCASSQGTTYNEQFFGPGTRLTVL.

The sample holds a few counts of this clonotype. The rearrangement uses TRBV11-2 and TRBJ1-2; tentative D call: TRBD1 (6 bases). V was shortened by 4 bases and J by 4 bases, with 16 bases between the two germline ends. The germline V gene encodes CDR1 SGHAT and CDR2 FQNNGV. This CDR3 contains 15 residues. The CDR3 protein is CASSSPPGGGYGYTF. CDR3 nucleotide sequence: TGTGCCAGCAGCTCGCCACCCGGAGGGGGCTATGGCTACACCTTC.

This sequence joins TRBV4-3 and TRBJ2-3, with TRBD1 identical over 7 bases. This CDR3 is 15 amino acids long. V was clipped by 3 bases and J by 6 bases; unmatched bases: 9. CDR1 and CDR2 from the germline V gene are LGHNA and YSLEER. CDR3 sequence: CASSQQTSRGDTQYF. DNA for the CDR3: TGCGCCAGCAGCCAGCAGACATCCAGGGGGGATACGCAGTATTTT.

As DNA, the CDR3 is TGTGCCAGCAGCTCGGGACTAGCGGGGGGGCCTCCCAATGAGCAGTTCTTC. This codes for CASSSGLAGGPPNEQFF. This chain links TRBV7-9 with TRBJ2-1; 16 positions match TRBD2. This CDR3 contains 17 residues. Germline V gives CDR1 SEHNR, CDR2 FQNEAQ (reference sequence). V lost 4 bases, J lost 6 bases, and 6 bases stayed unmatched.

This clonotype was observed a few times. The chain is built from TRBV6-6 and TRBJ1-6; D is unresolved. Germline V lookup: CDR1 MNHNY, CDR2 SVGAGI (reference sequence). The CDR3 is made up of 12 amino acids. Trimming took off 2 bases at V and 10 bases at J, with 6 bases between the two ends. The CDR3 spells CASSYRKSPLHF. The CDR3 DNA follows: TGTGCCAGCAGTTACAGGAAGTCACCCCTCCACTTT.